A single sample gave rise to the 6 T cell receptor beta chains below, sequenced in a study of Graves' ophthalmopathy and Graves' hyperthyroidism. Amplification from RNA transcripts yielded the TCR beta CDR3 regions. RT-PCR in the first round used HTBI primers; a second-round multiplex PCR followed. TCRdb redid the calling of the multiplex PCR reads with MiXCR, one entry per CDR3 protein. The table has 650,000 to 900,000 distinct CDR3 sequences, roughly two fifths seen once. Sequenced material: peripheral blood. The receptors were gathered from an adult man with Graves' ophthalmopathy.

As regards this clonotype: Germline and junction disagree at one end, which may indicate a read error. This chain connects TRBV10-3 to TRBJ2-5; maybe TRBD2 (6 bases). The CDR3 is made up of 15 amino acids. Per germline, CDR1 ENHRY and CDR2 SYGVKD. CDR3 residues: CASSLPMGRGETQYF. The CDR3 DNA is TGTGCCAGCAGTTTACCAATGGGTCGGGGGGAGACCCAGTACTTC.

This clonotype has a handful of counts. The chain employs TRBV2 and TRBJ2-2, with a weak D call TRBD2 (6 bases). This CDR3 has 18 residues. The germline gives CDR1 SNHLY, CDR2 FYNNEI. V was cut by 5 bases and J by 4 bases, with 23 bases left in between. The CDR3 is CASSSPTGTAAGTGELFF. Written as DNA, the CDR3 is TGTGCCAGCAGTTCACCTACCGGGACGGCAGCGGGCACCGGGGAGCTGTTTTTT. The whole variable domain, remainder taken from reference TRBV2 and TRBJ2-2, is EPEVTQTPSHQVTQMGQEVILRCVPISNHLYFYWYRQILGQKVEFLVSFYNNEISEKSEIFDDQFSVERPDGSNFTLKIRSTKLEDSAMYFCASSSPTGTAAGTGELFFGEGSRLTVL.

Points on this clonotype: The missing conserved phenylalanine or tryptophan at the end of this CDR3 makes a read error likely. No DNA is shown, since the ends of the CDR3 on it are uncertain; the CDR3 is the one TCRdb lists. The gene calls are TRBV29-1 and TRBJ1-3; TRBD1, the table's D call, was not compared with the DNA. Germline V lookup: CDR1 SQVTM, CDR2 ANQGSEA. The CDR3 extends over 8 residues, inclusive of both ends. The CDR3 reads CSVTQGNT.

About this clonotype: The DNA is omitted, as the CDR3 cannot be located on it reliably, and the CDR3 follows TCRdb's listing. V usage is TRBV25-1 and J usage is TRBJ2-2; the table's D gene call, TRBD2, was not cross checked with the DNA. The CDR3 is made up of 20 amino acids, end residues included. Germline V gene data show CDR1 as MGHDK and CDR2 as SYGVNS. The CDR3 region is CACSARARGGMSTGTGELFF.

The sample holds many counts of this clonotype. The chain uses TRBV7-9 and TRBJ1-1; D is uncertain. This CDR3 is built from 11 residues. The germline V gene has CDR1 SEHNR and CDR2 FQNEAQ (reference sequence). V dropped 3 bases and J dropped 10 bases, with 9 bases sitting between them. The DNA for the CDR3 is TGTGCCAGCAGCTTGGACTTATCAGCTTTCTTT. Protein sequence: CASSLDLSAFF.

Only a few counts were recorded for this clonotype. The chain employs TRBV7-8 and TRBJ1-5; possibly TRBD1 for D (6 bases). The V gene lost 8 bases and the J gene lost 5 bases, with 19 bases spanning the gap. The CDR3 length is 15 residues. CDR1 SGHVS and CDR2 FQNEAQ come from the germline V gene. The CDR3 spells CASSRGGNLDQPQHF. The CDR3 nucleotides read TGTGCCAGCTCACGAGGGGGGAACCTAGATCAGCCCCAGCATTTT.